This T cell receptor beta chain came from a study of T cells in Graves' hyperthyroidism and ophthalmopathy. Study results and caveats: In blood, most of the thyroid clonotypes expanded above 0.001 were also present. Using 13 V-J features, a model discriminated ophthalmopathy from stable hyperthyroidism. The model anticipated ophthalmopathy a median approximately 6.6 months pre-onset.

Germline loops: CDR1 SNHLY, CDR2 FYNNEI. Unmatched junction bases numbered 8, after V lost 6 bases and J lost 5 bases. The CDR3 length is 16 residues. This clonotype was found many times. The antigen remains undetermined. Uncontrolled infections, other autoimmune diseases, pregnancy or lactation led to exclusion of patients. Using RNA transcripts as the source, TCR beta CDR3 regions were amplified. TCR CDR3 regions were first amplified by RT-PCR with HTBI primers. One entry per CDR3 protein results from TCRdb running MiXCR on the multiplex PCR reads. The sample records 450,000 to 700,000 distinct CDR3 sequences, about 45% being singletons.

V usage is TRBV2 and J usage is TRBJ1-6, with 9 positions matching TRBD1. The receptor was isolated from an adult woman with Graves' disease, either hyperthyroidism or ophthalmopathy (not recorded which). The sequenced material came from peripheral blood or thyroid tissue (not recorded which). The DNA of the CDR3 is TGTGCCAGCAGGGCTGACAGGGGGAGAAATAATTCACCCCTCCACTTT. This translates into CASRADRGRNNSPLHF. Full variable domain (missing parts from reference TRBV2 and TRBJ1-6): EPEVTQTPSHQVTQMGQEVILRCVPISNHLYFYWYRQILGQKVEFLVSFYNNEISEKSEIFDDQFSVERPDGSNFTLKIRSTKLEDSAMYFCASRADRGRNNSPLHFGNGTRLTVT.